This TCR beta chain was identified during a study of control samples from healthy donors and cancer patients. The data were produced by immunoSEQ multiplex PCR, yet TCRdb's version contains in-frame clones alone and is incomplete. The sample holds some 120,000 clones, approximately 90% seen once. The germline gives CDR1 SGHKS, CDR2 YYEKEE (reference sequence). The CDR3 is made up of 13 amino acids. Trimming cost V 1 base and J 10 bases, with 9 bases left between them. The sample consisted of blood. This TCR was recovered from a woman aged 70-85 years in good health. This chain joins TRBV5-5 and TRBJ1-6, with a possible D match to TRBD1 (6 bases). CDR3 amino acids: CASSLTGHSPLHF. The CDR3, as DNA: TGTGCCAGCAGCTTGACAGGGCACTCACCCCTCCACTTT.